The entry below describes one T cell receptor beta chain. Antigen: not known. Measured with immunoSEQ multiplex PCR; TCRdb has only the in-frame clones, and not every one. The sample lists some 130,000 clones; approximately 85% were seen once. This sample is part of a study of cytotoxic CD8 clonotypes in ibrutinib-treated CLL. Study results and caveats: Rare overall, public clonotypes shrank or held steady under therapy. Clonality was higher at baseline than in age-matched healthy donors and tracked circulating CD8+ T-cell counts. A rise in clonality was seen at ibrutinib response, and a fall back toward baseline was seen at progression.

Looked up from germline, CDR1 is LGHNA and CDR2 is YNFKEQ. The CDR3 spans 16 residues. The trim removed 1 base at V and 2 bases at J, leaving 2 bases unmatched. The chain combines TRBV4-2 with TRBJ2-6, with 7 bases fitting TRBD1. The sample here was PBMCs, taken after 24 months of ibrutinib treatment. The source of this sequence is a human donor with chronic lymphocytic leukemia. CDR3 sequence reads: CASSQATGAGANVLTF. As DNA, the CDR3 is TGTGCCAGCAGCCAAGCCACAGGGGCTGGGGCCAACGTCCTGACTTTC.